These T cell receptor beta chains were read from a single sample in a study of blood T cell repertoires in COVID-19. Profiling relied on immunoSEQ multiplex PCR, and the TCRdb table lists in-frame clones only, not all of them. The profile covers about 230,000 clones, with 89% appearing a single time and about 4% taken by the ten largest. Sequenced input: PBMCs or T cells enriched from blood (not recorded which). Receptors originate from a woman aged 25 to 39 with acute COVID-19. Each CDR3 is given with its conserved first and last residue. A D gene is named only where the DNA matches it firmly. Part of the rows lack a size; the others show once, few, many or a class for expanded clones.

d_gene,j_gene,v_gene,abundance,CDR3aa,CDR3nt
-,TRBJ1-1,TRBV6-5,-,CASYPQVLNTEAFF,TGTGCCAGCTATCCACAGGTGTTGAACACTGAAGCTTTCTTT
-,TRBJ2-4,TRBV25-1,few,CASTPGGLAGSKNIQYF,TGTGCCAGCACTCCAGGGGGCCTAGCGGGGTCCAAAAACATTCAGTACTTC
-,TRBJ1-6,TRBV27,few,CASSGQSSYNSPLHF,TGTGCCAGCAGTGGACAGAGCTCCTATAATTCACCCCTCCACTTT
TRBD2,TRBJ2-7,TRBV5-1,-,CASSTAPQGLAGYYEQYF,TGCGCCAGCAGCACCGCACCCCAGGGACTAGCGGGCTACTACGAGCAGTACTTC
TRBD2,TRBJ2-1,TRBV6-5,-,CASKLGLADYNEQFF,TGTGCCAGCAAACTAGGACTAGCGGATTACAATGAGCAGTTCTTC
TRBD1,TRBJ2-1,TRBV19,-,CASSPDRDRDNEQFF,TGTGCCAGTAGTCCGGACCGGGACAGAGACAATGAGCAGTTCTTC
-,TRBJ1-2,TRBV2,-,CASKGDTDDYTF,TGTGCCAGCAAGGGGGACACCGATGACTACACCTTC
-,TRBJ2-7,TRBV28,once,CASRKRPPAYEQYF,TGTGCCAGCCGGAAGAGGCCACCGGCCTACGAGCAGTACTTC
-,TRBJ1-1,TRBV29-1,-,CSVEGGTRNTEAFF,TGCAGCGTTGAAGGTGGGACAAGGAACACTGAAGCTTTCTTT
-,TRBJ1-2,TRBV12-3/TRBV12-4,once,CASRRDTNYGYTF,TGTGCCAGCAGGAGGGACACTAACTATGGCTACACCTTC
-,TRBJ2-7,TRBV18,once,CASSEYRDYYEQYF,TGTGCCAGCTCAGAATACAGGGACTACTACGAGCAGTACTTC
TRBD2,TRBJ2-5,TRBV7-8,-,CASSYAGGPYQETQYF,TGTGCCAGCAGCTACGCGGGGGGGCCGTACCAAGAGACCCAGTACTTC
TRBD1,TRBJ2-5,TRBV10-3,-,CAISGASTTGPQETQYF,TGTGCCATCAGTGGAGCCAGCACGACAGGGCCTCAAGAGACCCAGTACTTC
-,TRBJ2-7,TRBV7-2,-,CASSASSGREQYF,TGTGCCAGCAGCGCCTCCTCTGGGCGCGAGCAGTACTTC
-,TRBJ1-2,TRBV30,-,CAWRVTGSNYGYTF,TGTGCCTGGAGGGTAACAGGGTCTAACTATGGCTACACCTTC
-,TRBJ1-1,TRBV10-2,-,CASSEEALVSEAFF,TGCGCCAGCAGTGAGGAGGCGTTGGTCTCTGAAGCTTTCTTT
-,TRBJ2-2,TRBV28,-,CASSLDAGTGELFF,TGTGCCAGCAGTTTAGATGCGGGCACCGGGGAGCTGTTTTTT
TRBD1,TRBJ2-7,TRBV19,-,CASSILGQGAYEQYF,TGTGCCAGTAGTATACTAGGACAGGGGGCCTACGAGCAGTACTTC
-,TRBJ1-3,TRBV6-1,-,CASSALLTGYSGNTIYF,TGTGCCAGCAGTGCTCTTCTCACGGGTTATTCTGGAAACACCATATATTTT
-,TRBJ2-2,TRBV27,-,CASRRDLNFGAGANTGELFF,TGTGCCAGCCGAAGAGATCTAAACTTTGGGGCCGGCGCGAACACCGGGGAGCTGTTTTTT
-,TRBJ1-5,TRBV19,-,CASSVRGREPQHF,TGTGCCAGTAGTGTCAGGGGCAGAGAGCCCCAGCATTTT
TRBD1,TRBJ2-3,TRBV2,-,CASSEDRGQSDTQYF,TGTGCCAGCAGTGAGGACAGGGGGCAATCAGATACGCAGTATTTT
TRBD1,TRBJ2-2,TRBV27,-,CASSRDRGYGELFF,TGTGCCAGCAGCCGGGACAGGGGGTACGGGGAGCTGTTTTTT
TRBD1,TRBJ2-7,TRBV6-5,-,CASSYSRTGSNNEQYF,TGTGCCAGCAGTTACTCCAGGACAGGGTCGAATAACGAGCAGTACTTC
TRBD1,TRBJ1-1,TRBV10-3,few,CAISDGDRAEAFF,TGTGCCATCAGTGACGGGGACAGGGCCGAAGCTTTCTTT
TRBD1,TRBJ1-5,TRBV6-1,-,CASSEGDRANQPQHF,TGTGCCAGCAGTGAGGGGGACAGGGCAAATCAGCCCCAGCATTTT
TRBD1,TRBJ2-2,TRBV18,-,CASSPRLGQDGLFF,TGTGCCAGCTCACCCCGGCTCGGACAGGACGGGCTGTTTTTT
-,TRBJ2-1,TRBV5-6,-,CASSFNQGRSYNEQFF,TGTGCCAGCAGCTTTAATCAGGGTCGCTCCTACAATGAGCAGTTCTTC
TRBD1,TRBJ2-2,TRBV7-9,-,CASSPPTGLTGELFF,TGTGCCAGCAGCCCCCCGACAGGGCTCACCGGGGAGCTGTTTTTT
TRBD1,TRBJ2-3,TRBV5-1,-,CASSWTGAMDTQYF,TGCGCCAGCAGCTGGACAGGGGCGATGGATACGCAGTATTTT
-,TRBJ2-1,TRBV2,-,CASRATLSNEQFF,TGTGCCAGCAGAGCGACCTTGAGCAATGAGCAGTTCTTC
-,TRBJ1-1,TRBV30,-,CAWSPPTGDNTEAFF,TGTGCCTGGAGTCCACCGACAGGAGATAACACTGAAGCTTTCTTT
-,TRBJ2-3,TRBV18,-,CASSQSPSWTDTQYF,TGTGCCAGCTCACAAAGCCCCTCCTGGACAGATACGCAGTATTTT
TRBD1,TRBJ2-7,TRBV5-1,-,CASGTGIHEQYF,TGCGCCAGTGGGACAGGGATCCACGAGCAGTACTTC
-,TRBJ2-2,TRBV7-8,-,CASSPASRGTYTGELFF,TGTGCCAGCAGCCCTGCAAGCAGGGGAACCTACACCGGGGAGCTGTTTTTT
TRBD2,TRBJ2-3,TRBV30,-,CAHEAGGADTQYF,TGTGCCCACGAGGCGGGGGGGGCAGATACGCAGTATTTT
-,TRBJ1-1,TRBV30,-,CAWTGLIITEAFF,TGTGCCTGGACAGGCCTAATCATCACTGAAGCTTTCTTT
-,TRBJ2-2,TRBV10-2,-,CATRRGMDTGELFF,TGCGCCACCCGACGGGGTATGGACACCGGGGAGCTGTTTTTT
TRBD2,TRBJ2-3,TRBV12-5,-,CASGFLLAGSTDTQYF,TGTGCTAGTGGTTTCCTACTAGCGGGGAGCACAGATACGCAGTATTTT
-,TRBJ1-5,TRBV6-5,-,CASSSQSRGGNQPQHF,TGTGCCAGCAGTTCCCAAAGTCGGGGGGGCAATCAGCCCCAGCATTTT
-,TRBJ1-2,TRBV18,few,CASSPWAGQDGYTF,TGTGCCAGCTCACCATGGGCGGGGCAGGATGGCTACACCTTC
-,TRBJ1-6,TRBV14,-,CASSQGWGELSPLHF,TGTGCCAGCAGCCAAGGGTGGGGGGAGCTTTCACCCCTCCACTTT
-,TRBJ1-3,TRBV7-9,-,CASSLDREVNTIYF,TGTGCCAGCAGCTTAGACAGGGAAGTGAACACCATATATTTT
-,TRBJ1-1,TRBV19,-,CATEGYMNTEAFF,TGTGCCACCGAGGGATATATGAACACTGAAGCTTTCTTT
TRBD1,TRBJ2-7,TRBV29-1,-,CSVGLGYRGGYEQYF,TGCAGCGTTGGTCTAGGGTACAGGGGTGGCTACGAGCAGTACTTC
-,TRBJ2-5,TRBV7-3,-,CASSLGQLETQYF,TGTGCCAGCAGCTTAGGGCAACTGGAGACCCAGTACTTC
TRBD1,TRBJ2-7,TRBV4-1,-,CASSLGTEAYEQYF,TGCGCCAGCAGTCTCGGGACAGAAGCCTACGAGCAGTACTTC
-,TRBJ2-5,TRBV6-2/TRBV6-3,-,CASSSPQDSGTQYF,TGTGCCAGCAGTTCTCCACAGGATTCTGGGACCCAGTACTTC
-,TRBJ1-5,TRBV30,-,CAWSPPGQHNQPQHF,TGTGCCTGGAGTCCCCCGGGACAACACAATCAGCCCCAGCATTTT
-,TRBJ1-2,TRBV3-1/TRBV3-2,-,CASSGTNGYTF,TGTGCCAGCAGTGGGACAAATGGCTACACCTTC
-,TRBJ1-1,TRBV4-1,-,CASSPLPGDGTEAFF,TGCGCCAGCAGCCCTCTTCCGGGGGATGGCACTGAAGCTTTCTTT
TRBD1,TRBJ1-1,TRBV5-6,few,CASSLGQYRGEAFF,TGTGCCAGCAGCTTGGGACAGTACAGGGGGGAGGCTTTCTTT